A single sample is the source of the 15 T cell receptor beta chains below, sequenced in a study of identical twins. MiXCR was run by TCRdb on the 5' RACE reads, yielding one entry per CDR3 protein. The data show 410,000 or so distinct CDR3 sequences, with around 18% seen just once and around 10% held by the top ten. The sequencing input was naive T cells sorted from blood. The receptors come from a middle-aged man in good health.

V gene TRBV28 combines with J gene TRBJ2-7, with D unresolved. Trimming stripped 8 bases from V and 4 bases from J, with 9 bases between. Germline V lookup: CDR1 MDHEN, CDR2 SYDVKM. The CDR3 runs to 11 residues. CDR3 DNA: TGTGCCAGCGGTAGGGAATACGAGCAGTACTTC. This gives the protein CASGREYEQYF.

This clonotype was recorded many times. CDR3 region: CASSVVTSGSSYNEQFF. The CDR3, as DNA: TGTGCCAGCAGTGTCGTGACTAGCGGGAGCTCCTACAATGAGCAGTTCTTC. This chain links TRBV6-1 with TRBJ2-1, with 12 bases aligning to TRBD2. J gave up 0 bases and V 4 bases, and 4 bases lay outside the gene matches. Germline CDR1 MNHNS, CDR2 SASEGT. The CDR3 extends over 17 amino acids.

The gene calls are TRBV29-1 and TRBJ1-2, with 7 bases identical to TRBD1. There are 14 residues in the CDR3. CDR1 and CDR2 (germline): SQVTM, ANQGSEA. Germline trimming cut 4 bases from V and 4 bases from J; bases unmatched to any gene: 9. CDR3 nucleotides: TGCAGCGTTGCGCTAGGGGGCGCAAGCTATGGCTACACCTTC. It codes for CSVALGGASYGYTF.

In its sample, this clonotype was seen a few times. The CDR3 nucleotides read TGTGCCAGCAGCACGGACAGGGTAGTGGGCTACACCTTC. This encodes CASSTDRVVGYTF. This chain joins TRBV5-5 and TRBJ1-2; 8 positions agree with TRBD1. J gave up 8 bases and V 4 bases, and 7 bases lay outside the gene matches. The CDR3 runs 13 residues. Germline-derived CDR1 and CDR2 are SGHKS and YYEKEE (reference sequence).

This clonotype was counted many times. This chain uses TRBV10-3 with TRBJ2-5; D remains ambiguous. V was shortened by 2 bases and J by 3 bases, with 4 bases between the two germline ends. In germline, CDR1 is ENHRY, CDR2 SYGVKD. The CDR3 length is 12 residues. CDR3 protein: CAISEPKETQYF. The CDR3 nucleotides read TGTGCCATCAGTGAGCCCAAAGAGACCCAGTACTTC.

The table lists this clonotype with many counts. The chain couples TRBV20-1 to TRBJ1-4, with TRBD1 identical over 9 bases. J was trimmed by 5 bases and V by 3 bases; bases with no gene match: 4. The germline V gene has CDR1 DFQATT and CDR2 SNEGSKA (reference sequence). CDR3 length: 14 amino acids. In nucleotides, the CDR3 is TGCAGTGCTAGCCCCGGGACAGGGAATGAAAAACTGTTTTTT. This codes for CSASPGTGNEKLFF.

Only a few counts were recorded for this clonotype. The chain has TRBV4-2 and TRBJ2-4; the D is unclear. The CDR3 length is 15 residues. Trimming pared 0 bases from V and 1 base from J, leaving 7 bases between. Germline V CDR1 and CDR2: LGHNA, YNFKEQ. The CDR3 protein is CASSQDSEAKNIQYF. The CDR3 DNA reads TGTGCCAGCAGCCAAGATTCTGAGGCCAAAAACATTCAGTACTTC.

This clonotype was seen once. This sequence joins TRBV29-1 and TRBJ2-7, with 9 bases matching TRBD1. The CDR3 is 14 residues long. Germline trimming cut 4 bases from V and 3 bases from J; bases unmatched to any gene: 7. CDR1 is SQVTM, CDR2 ANQGSEA, per germline. CDR3 in amino acids: CSVVSGTGYYEQYF. CDR3 nucleotides: TGCAGCGTTGTATCGGGGACAGGGTACTACGAGCAGTACTTC.

This clonotype showed up many times. The chain employs TRBV3-1 and TRBJ2-1, with 7 bases identical to TRBD1. V gave up 5 bases and J gave up 7 bases; unmatched junction bases: 11. Germline CDR1 LGHDT, CDR2 YNNKEL (reference sequence). The CDR3 has 15 amino acids. This chain's CDR3 is CASSETGKSSNEQFF. DNA for the CDR3: TGTGCCAGCAGCGAGACAGGGAAATCCAGTAATGAGCAGTTCTTC.

This clonotype has a handful of counts. The chain links TRBV4-3 to TRBJ2-7; 11 bases map to TRBD2. From germline, CDR1 is LGHNA and CDR2 YSLEER. The CDR3 length is 14 residues. V lost 1 base and J lost 10; bases outside the gene matches: 6. The CDR3: CASSQVSSGGFQYF. CDR3 DNA: TGCGCCAGCAGCCAAGTATCTAGCGGGGGGTTTCAGTACTTC.

This clonotype was detected many times. The chain uses TRBV18 and TRBJ2-2; D ambiguous. The CDR3 has 12 residues. Trimming left V 2 bases short and J 4 bases short, with 2 bases between. Germline lookup yields CDR1 KGHSH and CDR2 LQKENI. CDR3 in DNA: TGTGCCAGCTCACCATCCACCGGGGAGCTGTTTTTT. This codes for CASSPSTGELFF. Complete variable domain (other parts from reference TRBV18 and TRBJ2-2): NAGVMQNPRHLVRRRGQEARLRCSPMKGHSHVYWYRQLPEEGLKFMVYLQKENIIDESGMPKERFSAEFPKEGPSILRIQQVVRGDSAAYFCASSPSTGELFFGEGSRLTVL.

This clonotype occurred a few times. The chain employs TRBV9 and TRBJ2-1, with D perhaps TRBD2 (6 bases). The CDR3 is 17 amino acids. V was trimmed by 0 bases and J by 7 bases, leaving 20 bases between them. The germline V gene encodes CDR1 SGDLS and CDR2 YYNGEE. The CDR3 DNA sequence: TGTGCCAGCAGCGTAGTCTCGCGACTAGGGTCGATGAATGAGCAGTTCTTC. Translating it yields CASSVVSRLGSMNEQFF. Combining the CDR3 with reference TRBV9 and TRBJ2-1 gives the whole variable domain DSGVTQTPKHLITATGQRVTLRCSPRSGDLSVYWYQQSLDQGLQFLIQYYNGEERAKGNILERFSAQQFPDLHSELNLSSLELGDSALYFCASSVVSRLGSMNEQFFGPGTRLTVL.

V usage is TRBV27 and J usage is TRBJ2-1; 9 nucleotides line up with TRBD1. This CDR3 contains 14 residues. After removal of 5 bases from V and 6 bases from J, the junction contained 5 bases not matched to a gene. CDR1 is MNHEY, CDR2 SMNVEV, per germline (reference sequence). The CDR3 DNA reads TGTGCCAGCAGTAATGGACAGGGGTTCAATGAGCAGTTCTTC. Translation: CASSNGQGFNEQFF.

This sequence joins TRBV6-5 and TRBJ2-1, with 10 bases identical to TRBD1. CDR1 MNHEY and CDR2 SVGAGI come from the germline V gene. V was pared by 4 bases and J by 7 bases, with 10 bases of the junction left unmatched. The CDR3 extends over 16 amino acids. This CDR3 reads CASSWDGTGARNEQFF. As DNA, the CDR3 is TGTGCCAGCAGTTGGGACGGGACAGGGGCGAGAAATGAGCAGTTCTTC.

In its sample, this clonotype was seen a few times. The chain couples TRBV6-5 to TRBJ2-1; 8 bases are a match to TRBD2. The CDR3 spans 12 residues. Germline V CDR1 and CDR2: MNHEY, SVGAGI. V was pared by 10 bases and J by 8 bases, with 7 bases of the junction left unmatched. CDR3 in DNA: TGTGCCAAAAGGACTAGCTCGGATGAGCAGTTCTTC. Its translation is CAKRTSSDEQFF.